The sample holds a few counts of the clone carrying this TCR beta chain. Its antigen is unknown. This sample was taken from a study of CD8 T cells in ankylosing spondylitis. TCRdb ran MiXCR on the 5' RACE reads and lists one entry per CDR3 protein. The sample carries just over 300,000 distinct CDR3 sequences, around 20% recorded once. The V gene's germline CDR1 is MNHEY and CDR2 SVGAGI. The CDR3 totals 15 residues. The germline V and J ends were trimmed by 1 base and 0 bases, with 7 bases remaining between them. Regarding the study as a whole: Characteristic of ankylosing spondylitis blood, it appeared, was a TCR beta motif comprising eight highly homologous variants. Previous work reported some of these motif variants in the synovial fluid and blood of reactive arthritis. Enrichment of disease-linked clones was reportedly significant in matched ankylosing spondylitis synovial fluid.

What was sequenced was blood, either unsorted or a sorted T cell fraction (not recorded which). The TCR was taken from a female donor with ankylosing spondylitis or in good health (not recorded which). The genes are TRBV6-5 and TRBJ1-3; D is uncertain. The CDR3 bases are TGTGCCAGCAGTTACTTCGCATACTCTGGAAACACCATATATTTT. Amino acid sequence: CASSYFAYSGNTIYF.